This TCR beta chain was captured by sequencing in a study of CD8+ T cells in alopecia areata (dated by TCRdb to the late 2010s). As for the study more broadly: Treated patients were enrolled in an open-label pilot trial of oral tofacitinib, 5 to 10 mg twice daily, for moderate-to-severe alopecia areata. Patients received tofacitinib for 6 to 18 months and were then followed off drug for 6 months to check for delayed response and recurrence. High-throughput TCRbeta sequencing was used to examine T cell clonal expansion in alopecia areata in both the C3H/HeJ mouse model and human patients. Scalp tissue and sorted CD4+ and CD8+ peripheral blood T cells from patchy and totalis/universalis alopecia areata patients and from healthy controls were covered by human TCRbeta sequencing. Biopsies were taken from tofacitinib-treated patients at baseline and at 4 and 24 weeks of treatment, and a later scalp biopsy was taken in several of the tofacitinib-treated patients. Scalp clonality was compared among normal scalp (n=4), patchy alopecia areata scalp (n=8), and alopecia totalis/universalis scalp (n=8). RNA was obtained with the PAXgene miRNA kit for fixed scalp, the miRNeasy kit for PBMCs, and the RNeasy kit for mouse skin. immunoSEQ multiplex PCR using 35 Vbeta forward primers and 13 Jbeta reverse primers was used to amplify TCRbeta CDR3 regions. Broad study findings and their caveats: Compared with normal scalp, lesional scalp had higher clonality and more expanded CD8+ clones, particularly in alopecia totalis/universalis, a pattern that suggests antigenic drive. Shared TCR sequences between patients were less evident than in mice, which may be partly attributable to HLA diversity in the patient population. Unlike mouse skin, which is dominated by gammadelta T cells, normal human skin has resident alphabeta T cells that are also sequenced, and this complicates analysis of the scalp TCR repertoire.

The receptor library was made with the immunoSEQ multiplex PCR assay. For TCR sequencing, RNA was extracted from every sample and reverse transcribed into cDNA to serve as template. SuperScript III was used to make first-strand cDNA, primed with a 2:1 mix of oligo-dT and random hexamers. A synthetic immune receptor repertoire was used to gauge amplification bias, and whatever bias remained was removed computationally. Concerning the study's data processing: Raw reads were preprocessed to remove errors, and CDR3 was defined by IMGT conventions from the conserved cysteine to phenylalanine. Clonality was computed by normalizing Shannon entropy by log2 of the number of productive unique TCRs and subtracting the result from 1. Scalp TCRbeta sequences were cross-referenced with sorted blood CD4 and CD8 repertoires so that the CD4 or CD8 identity of scalp clones could be inferred. TCRdb carries this immuneACCESS record with in-frame sequences only. Its versions omit some clonotypes, under half of them owing to an unresolved V gene in the studies checked, with the rest unexplained. V, J and clone size were drawn from that table, and D and trimming were deduced from the DNA. Recorded for this sample are 160,000 or so clones; about 67% of them occurred a single time. The ten largest account for roughly 11% of the sample.

Note on this clone: This receptor's antigen is unknown. No much larger clonotype is one base removed from it; base qualities were not supplied.

This specimen's time point label, interpreted: baseline before oral tofacitinib. Peripheral blood and lesional scalp punch biopsies were obtained from patients with alopecia areata. PBMCs were separated by density centrifugation and stained for CD3, CD4 and CD8, after which CD4+ and CD8+ T cells were sorted on a FACSAria. CDR1 and CDR2, per the germline V gene, are MGHRA and YSYEKL. V loses 4 bases of germline sequence and J loses 6 bases, and the interval between the two ends is 13 bases. The CDR3 starts with the cysteine, ends with the phenylalanine, and has 13 residues. This entry keeps only the CDR3 DNA: 39 bases, framed from base 1.

Here the sequenced sample was CD8+ T cells sorted from blood, taken at week 0. The origin of this receptor is a human donor with alopecia areata. Rearrangement joined TRBV4-1 to TRBJ2-7; the D gene remains uncertain. In nucleotide form, the sequence is TGCGCCAGCAGCCCACCGGTAGGGATCGAGCAGTACTTC. This gives the protein CASSPPVGIEQYF.